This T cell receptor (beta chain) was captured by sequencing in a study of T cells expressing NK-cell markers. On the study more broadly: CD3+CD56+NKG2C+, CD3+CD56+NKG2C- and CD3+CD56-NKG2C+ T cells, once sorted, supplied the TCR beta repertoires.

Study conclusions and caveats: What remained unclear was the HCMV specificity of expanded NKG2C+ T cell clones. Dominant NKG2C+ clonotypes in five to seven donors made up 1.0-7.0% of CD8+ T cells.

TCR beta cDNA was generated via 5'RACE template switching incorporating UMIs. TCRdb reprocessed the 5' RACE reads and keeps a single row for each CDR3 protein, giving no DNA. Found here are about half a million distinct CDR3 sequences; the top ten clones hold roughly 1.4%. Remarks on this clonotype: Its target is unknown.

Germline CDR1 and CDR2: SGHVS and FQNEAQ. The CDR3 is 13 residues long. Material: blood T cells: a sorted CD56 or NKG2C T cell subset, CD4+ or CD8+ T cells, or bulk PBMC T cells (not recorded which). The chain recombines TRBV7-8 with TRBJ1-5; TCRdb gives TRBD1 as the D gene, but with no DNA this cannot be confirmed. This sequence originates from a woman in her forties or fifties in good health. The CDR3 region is CASTTSPGQPQHF.